A single sample gave rise to the 2 T cell receptor beta chains below, sequenced in a study of blood T cell repertoires in COVID-19. Repertoires were generated with immunoSEQ multiplex PCR, while TCRdb's copy carries only in-frame clones and drops some. The sample lists fewer than 250,000 clones, around 82% occurring once. Sequencing was carried out using PBMCs or T cells enriched from blood (not recorded which). These receptors were obtained from a woman in her forties or fifties with acute COVID-19.

The rearrangement uses TRBV13 and TRBJ1-5, with D possibly being TRBD1 (5 bases). In germline, CDR1 is PRHDT, CDR2 FYEKMQ (reference sequence). V dropped 5 bases and J dropped 2 bases, with 13 bases sitting between them. The CDR3 has 15 amino acids. The chain's CDR3 is CASSVQARGNQPQHF. The CDR3 nucleotides read TGTGCCAGCAGCGTACAGGCACGTGGCAATCAGCCCCAGCATTTT.

V usage is TRBV7-9 and J usage is TRBJ2-3; 8 nucleotides agree with TRBD2. V was pared by 5 bases and J by 6 bases, with 13 bases of the junction left unmatched. CDR3 length: 16 amino acids. CDR1 is SEHNR, CDR2 FQNEAQ, per germline (reference sequence). The CDR3 protein is CASSPSTGTRRDTQYF. The CDR3 nucleotides are TGTGCCAGCAGCCCATCGACCGGGACTAGGCGGGATACGCAGTATTTT.